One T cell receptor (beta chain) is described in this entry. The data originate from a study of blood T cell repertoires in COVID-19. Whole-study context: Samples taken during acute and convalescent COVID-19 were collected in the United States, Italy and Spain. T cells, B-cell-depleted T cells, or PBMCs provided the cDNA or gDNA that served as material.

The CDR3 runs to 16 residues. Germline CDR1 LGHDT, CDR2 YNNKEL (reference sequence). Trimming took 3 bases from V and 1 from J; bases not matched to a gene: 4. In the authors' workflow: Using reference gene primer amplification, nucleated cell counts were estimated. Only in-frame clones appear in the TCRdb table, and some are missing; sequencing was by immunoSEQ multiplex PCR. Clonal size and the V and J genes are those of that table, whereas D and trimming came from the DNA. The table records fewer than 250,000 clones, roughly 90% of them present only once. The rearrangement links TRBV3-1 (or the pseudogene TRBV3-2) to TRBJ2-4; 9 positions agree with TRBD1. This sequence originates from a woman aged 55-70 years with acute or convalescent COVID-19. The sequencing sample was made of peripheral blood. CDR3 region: CASSHRQGGAKNIQYF. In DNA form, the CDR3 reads TGTGCCAGCAGCCATAGACAGGGGGGGGCCAAAAACATTCAGTACTTC.